Listed below are T cell receptor delta chains from one sample, sequenced in a study of Vδ1+ human thymocytes. TCRdb re-called clones from the multiplex PCR reads via CATT. In the table there are around 20,000 delta-chain clones, 6.5% to 10% of which are singletons. Sequenced: Vdelta1+ gamma-delta thymocytes from the thymus. These receptor sequences come from a child less than two years old who had congenital heart surgery. CDR3s include the opening cysteine and the closing phenylalanine or tryptophan. The order of the fields is clone size, J gene, V gene, D gene, CDR3 protein, CDR3 DNA. The D gene is left open where the match is weak. Only part of the rows carry a size: once, few, many, or a class if the clone is expanded.

NA | TRDJ1 | TRDV1 | TRDD3 | CALGETFHSLYWGRTDKLIF | TGTGCTCTTGGGGAGACTTTCCATTCCTTGTACTGGGGGCGGACCGATAAACTCATCTTT
NA | TRDJ1 | TRDV1 | TRDD3 | CALGERGLPGGYDKLIF | TGTGCTCTTGGGGAACGAGGCCTTCCTGGGGGATACGATAAACTCATCTTT
NA | TRDJ1 | TRDV1 | NA | CALGAPTSHFIRADKLIF | TGTGCTCTTGGAGCACCTACCTCCCACTTCATACGCGCCGATAAGCTCATCTTT
NA | TRDJ1 | TRDV1 | NA | CALGESWICTDKLIF | TGTGCTCTTGGGGAATCCTGGATTTGCACCGATAAACTCATCTTT
NA | TRDJ1 | TRDV1 | NA | CALAPYRWEEAVYTDKLIF | TGTGCTCTTGCCCCCTACCGGTGGGAGGAGGCTGTATACACCGATAAACTCATCTTT
few | TRDJ1 | TRDV1 | TRDD3 | CALGESHLPGGRVVIF | TGTGCTCTTGGGGAATCGCATCTACCTGGGGGACGGGTCGTCATCTTT
NA | TRDJ1 | TRDV1 | TRDD3 | CALGELGLLGGGQRNHTELIF | TGTGCTCTTGGGGAACTCGGGCTGCTGGGTGGGGGACAACGAAACCACACCGAACTCATCTTT
few | TRDJ1 | TRDV1 | TRDD3 | CALGELYGKAFRGGDTAQLIF | TGTGCTCTTGGGGAACTATATGGCAAGGCCTTCCGAGGGGGGGATACGGCCCAACTCATCTTT
NA | TRDJ1 | TRDV1 | TRDD2 | CALGGNHSYIFTTRTGTLVQYTDKLIF | TGTGCTCTTGGGGGGAACCATTCCTACATCTTCACAACTCGTACTGGTACCCTTGTCCAATACACCGATAAACTCATCTTT
NA | TRDJ1 | TRDV1 | TRDD3 | CALAEGIRVNDKLIF | TGTGCTCTGGCCGAGGGGATACGCGTTAACGATAAACTCATCTTT
NA | TRDJ1 | TRDV1 | TRDD3 | CALGEYGGDISTDKLIF | TGTGCTCTTGGGGAATACGGAGGGGATATTTCCACCGATAAACTCATCTTT
few | TRDJ1 | TRDV1 | NA | CALGRLRTDKLIF | TGTGCTCTTGGGAGGCTACGGACCGATAAACTCATCTTT
NA | TRDJ1 | TRDV1 | TRDD3 | CALGERSYWGISHTDKLIF | TGTGCTCTTGGGGAACGGTCGTACTGGGGGATAAGTCACACCGATAAACTCATCTTT
medium-sized | TRDJ2 | TRDV2 | TRDD3 | CACDCTGGRPLTAQLFF | TGTGCCTGTGACTGTACTGGGGGCCGCCCCTTGACAGCACAACTCTTCTTT